This TCR beta chain stems from a study of T cell repertoires in cytomegalovirus infection. MiXCR, run by TCRdb on the reads, gives a single entry per CDR3 protein. Among 600,000 to 800,000 distinct CDR3 sequences, roughly 24% were seen once, and the ten largest hold approximately 8%. In its sample, this clonotype was seen a few times. V dropped 6 bases and J dropped 3 bases, with 18 bases sitting between them. CDR1 and CDR2 from the germline V gene are DFQATT and SNEGSKA (reference sequence). The CDR3 has 15 amino acids. Sequenced material: CD8+ T cells from PBMCs. V and J are TRBV20-1 and TRBJ2-1; the D gene could be TRBD1 or TRBD2 (7 bases each). The source is a human donor in good health (CMV status not recorded). Some clones in this sample may be carry-over from other donors' samples. DNA for the CDR3: TGCAGTGCCCACCCAGGGGGGGCCCTCTACAATGAGCAGTTCTTC. Translated: CSAHPGGALYNEQFF.